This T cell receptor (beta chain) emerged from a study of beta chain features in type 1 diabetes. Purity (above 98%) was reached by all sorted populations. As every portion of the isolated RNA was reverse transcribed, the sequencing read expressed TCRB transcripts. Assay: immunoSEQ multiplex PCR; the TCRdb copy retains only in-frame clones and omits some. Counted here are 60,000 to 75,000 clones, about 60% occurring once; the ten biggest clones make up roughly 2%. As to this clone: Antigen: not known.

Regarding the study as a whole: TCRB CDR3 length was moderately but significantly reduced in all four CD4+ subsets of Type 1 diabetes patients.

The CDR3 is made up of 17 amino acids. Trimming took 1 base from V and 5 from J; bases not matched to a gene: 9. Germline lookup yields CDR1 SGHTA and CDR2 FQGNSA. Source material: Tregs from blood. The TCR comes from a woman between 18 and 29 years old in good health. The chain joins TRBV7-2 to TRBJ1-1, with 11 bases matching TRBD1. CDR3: CASSLVWTGQGGTEAFF. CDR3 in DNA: TGTGCCAGCAGCTTAGTTTGGACGGGACAGGGGGGAACTGAAGCTTTCTTT. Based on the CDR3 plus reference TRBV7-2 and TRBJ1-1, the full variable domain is GAGVSQSPSNKVTEKGKDVELRCDPISGHTALYWYRQSLGQGLEFLIYFQGNSAPDKSGLPSDRFSAERTGGSVSTLTIQRTQQEDSAVYLCASSLVWTGQGGTEAFFGQGTRLTVV.